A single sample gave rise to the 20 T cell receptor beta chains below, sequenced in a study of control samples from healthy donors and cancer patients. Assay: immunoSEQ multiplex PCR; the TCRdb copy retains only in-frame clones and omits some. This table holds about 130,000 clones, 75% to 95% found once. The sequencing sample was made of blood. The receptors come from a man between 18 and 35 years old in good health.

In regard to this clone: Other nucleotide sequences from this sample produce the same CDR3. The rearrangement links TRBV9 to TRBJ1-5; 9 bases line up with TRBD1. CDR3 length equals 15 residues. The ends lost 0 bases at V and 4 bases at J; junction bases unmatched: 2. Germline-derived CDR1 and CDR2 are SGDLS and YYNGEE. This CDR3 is CASSVDGQGNQPQHF. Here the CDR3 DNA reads TGTGCCAGCAGCGTAGACGGACAGGGGAATCAGCCCCAGCATTTT.

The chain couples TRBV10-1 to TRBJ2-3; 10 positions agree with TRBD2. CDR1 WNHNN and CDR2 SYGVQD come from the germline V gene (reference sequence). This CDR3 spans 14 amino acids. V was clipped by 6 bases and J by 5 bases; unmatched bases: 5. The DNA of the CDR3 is TGCGCCAGCAGCGCCGGGACTAGCGTAGATACGCAGTATTTT. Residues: CASSAGTSVDTQYF.

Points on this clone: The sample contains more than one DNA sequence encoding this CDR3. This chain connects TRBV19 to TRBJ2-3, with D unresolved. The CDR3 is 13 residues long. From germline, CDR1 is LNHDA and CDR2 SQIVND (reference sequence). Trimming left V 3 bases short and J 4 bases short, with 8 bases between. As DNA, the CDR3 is TGTGCCAGTAGTATGGGCCTTGCAGATACGCAGTATTTT. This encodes CASSMGLADTQYF.

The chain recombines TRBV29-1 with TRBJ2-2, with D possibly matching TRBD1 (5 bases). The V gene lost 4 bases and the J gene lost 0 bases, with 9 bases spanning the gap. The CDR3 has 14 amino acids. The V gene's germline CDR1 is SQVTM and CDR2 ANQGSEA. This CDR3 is CSVGQPTNTGELFF. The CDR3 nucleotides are TGCAGCGTTGGACAGCCAACGAACACCGGGGAGCTGTTTTTT.

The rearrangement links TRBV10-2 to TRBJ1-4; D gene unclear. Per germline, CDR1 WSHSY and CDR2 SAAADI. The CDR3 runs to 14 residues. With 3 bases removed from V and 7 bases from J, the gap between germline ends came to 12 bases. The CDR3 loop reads CASSDVGGVEKLFF. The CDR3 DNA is TGCGCCAGCAGTGACGTCGGTGGCGTTGAAAAACTGTTTTTT.

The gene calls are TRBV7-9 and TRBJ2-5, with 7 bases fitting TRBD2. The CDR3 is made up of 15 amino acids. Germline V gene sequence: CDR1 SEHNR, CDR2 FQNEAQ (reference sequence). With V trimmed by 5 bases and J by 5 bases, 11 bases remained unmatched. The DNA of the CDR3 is TGTGCCAGCAGCCCCGAGACTAGCTCTACCGAGACCCAGTACTTC. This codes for CASSPETSSTETQYF. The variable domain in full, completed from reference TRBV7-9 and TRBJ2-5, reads DTGVSQNPRHKITKRGQNVTFRCDPISEHNRLYWYRQTLGQGPEFLTYFQNEAQLEKSRLLSDRFSAERPKGSFSTLEIQRTEQGDSAMYLCASSPETSSTETQYFGPGTRLLVL.

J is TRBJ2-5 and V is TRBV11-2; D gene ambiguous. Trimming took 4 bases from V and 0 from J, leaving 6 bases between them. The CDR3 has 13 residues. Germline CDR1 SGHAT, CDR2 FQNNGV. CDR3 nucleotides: TGTGCCAGCAGCTCCGGTTACCAAGAGACCCAGTACTTC. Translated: CASSSGYQETQYF.

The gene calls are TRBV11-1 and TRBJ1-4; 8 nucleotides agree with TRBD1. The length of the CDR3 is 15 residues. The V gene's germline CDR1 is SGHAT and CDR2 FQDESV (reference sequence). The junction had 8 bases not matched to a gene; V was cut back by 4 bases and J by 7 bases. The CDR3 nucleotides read TGTGCCAGCAGCTCCGGACAGGGACGGGGTGAAAAACTGTTTTTT. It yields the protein CASSSGQGRGEKLFF.

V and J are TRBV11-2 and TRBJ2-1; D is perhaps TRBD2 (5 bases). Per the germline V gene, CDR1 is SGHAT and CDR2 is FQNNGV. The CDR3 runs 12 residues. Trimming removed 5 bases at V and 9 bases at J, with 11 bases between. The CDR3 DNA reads TGTGCCAGCAGCACAGCGGTGGGTGAGCAGTTCTTC. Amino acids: CASSTAVGEQFF.

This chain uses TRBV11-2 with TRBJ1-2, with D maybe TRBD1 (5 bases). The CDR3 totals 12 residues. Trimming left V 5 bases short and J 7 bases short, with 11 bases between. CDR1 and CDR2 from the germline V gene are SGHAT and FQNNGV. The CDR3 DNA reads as TGTGCCAGCAGCCCAGGGAAGGGTGGCTACACCTTC. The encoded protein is CASSPGKGGYTF.

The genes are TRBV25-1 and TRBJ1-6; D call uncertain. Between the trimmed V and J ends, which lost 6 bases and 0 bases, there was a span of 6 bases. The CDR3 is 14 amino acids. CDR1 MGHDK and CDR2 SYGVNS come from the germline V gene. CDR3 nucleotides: TGTGCCAGCAGCGAAGCCTCCTATAATTCACCCCTCCACTTT. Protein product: CASSEASYNSPLHF.

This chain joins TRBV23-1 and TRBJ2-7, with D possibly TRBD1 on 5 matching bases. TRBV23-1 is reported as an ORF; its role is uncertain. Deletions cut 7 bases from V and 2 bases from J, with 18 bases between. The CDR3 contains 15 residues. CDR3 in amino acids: CASKVWTRPPYEQYF. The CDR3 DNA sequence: TGCGCCAGCAAAGTCTGGACAAGGCCCCCCTACGAGCAGTACTTC.

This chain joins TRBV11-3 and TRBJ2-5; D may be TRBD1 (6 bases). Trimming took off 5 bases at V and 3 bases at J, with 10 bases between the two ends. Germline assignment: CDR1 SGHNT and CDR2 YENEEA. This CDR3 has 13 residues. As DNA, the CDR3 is TGTGCCAGCAGCGCAACAGGGAAAGAGACCCAGTACTTC. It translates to CASSATGKETQYF. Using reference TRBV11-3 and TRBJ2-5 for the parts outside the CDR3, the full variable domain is EAGVVQSPRYKIIEKKQPVAFWCNPISGHNTLYWYLQNLGQGPELLIRYENEEAVDDSQLPKDRFSAERLKGVDSTLKIQPAELGDSAVYLCASSATGKETQYFGPGTRLLVL.

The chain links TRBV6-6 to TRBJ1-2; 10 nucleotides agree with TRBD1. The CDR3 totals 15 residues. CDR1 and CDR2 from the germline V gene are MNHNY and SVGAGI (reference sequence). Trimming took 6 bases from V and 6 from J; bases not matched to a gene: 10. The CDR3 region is CASSLTGTGADGYTF. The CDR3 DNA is TGTGCCAGCAGCCTTACCGGGACAGGGGCCGATGGCTACACCTTC.

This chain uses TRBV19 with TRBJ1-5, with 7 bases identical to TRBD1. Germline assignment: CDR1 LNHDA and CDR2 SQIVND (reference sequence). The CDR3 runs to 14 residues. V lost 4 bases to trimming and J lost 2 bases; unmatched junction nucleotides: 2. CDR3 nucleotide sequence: TGTGCCAGTAGTAAGACAGGGCGCAATCAGCCCCAGCATTTT. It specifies CASSKTGRNQPQHF.

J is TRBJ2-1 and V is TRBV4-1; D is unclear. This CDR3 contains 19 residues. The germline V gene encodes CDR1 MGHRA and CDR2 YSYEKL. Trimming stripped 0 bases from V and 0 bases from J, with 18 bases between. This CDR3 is CASSQESPSASSSYNEQFF. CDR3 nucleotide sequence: TGCGCCAGCAGCCAAGAGTCCCCATCAGCTTCGAGCTCCTACAATGAGCAGTTCTTC.

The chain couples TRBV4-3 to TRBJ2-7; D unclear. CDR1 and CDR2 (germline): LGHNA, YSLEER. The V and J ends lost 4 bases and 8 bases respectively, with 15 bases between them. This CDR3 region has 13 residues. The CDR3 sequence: CASSLPRGKKQYV. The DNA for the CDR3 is TGCGCCAGCAGCCTCCCAAGAGGAAAAAAGCAGTACGTC.

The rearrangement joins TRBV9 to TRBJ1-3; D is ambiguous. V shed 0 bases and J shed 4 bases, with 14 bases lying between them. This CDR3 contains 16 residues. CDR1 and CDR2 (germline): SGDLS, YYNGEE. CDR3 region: CASSVGPAFTGNTIYF. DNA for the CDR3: TGTGCCAGCAGCGTAGGACCGGCCTTCACAGGAAACACCATATATTTT.

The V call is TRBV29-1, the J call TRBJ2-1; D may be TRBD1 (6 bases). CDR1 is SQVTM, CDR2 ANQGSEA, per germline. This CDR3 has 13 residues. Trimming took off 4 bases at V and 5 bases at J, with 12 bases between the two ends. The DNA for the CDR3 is TGCAGCGTTGGCCAGGGGAATAACAATGAGCAGTTCTTC. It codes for CSVGQGNNNEQFF.

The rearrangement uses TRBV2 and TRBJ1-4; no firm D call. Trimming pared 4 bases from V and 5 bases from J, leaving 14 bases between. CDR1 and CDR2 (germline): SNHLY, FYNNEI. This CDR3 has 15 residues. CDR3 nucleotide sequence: TGTGCCAGCAGTGGATCCACTAGGATGAATGAAAAACTGTTTTTT. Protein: CASSGSTRMNEKLFF.